This T cell receptor beta chain was captured by sequencing in a study of shared clonotypes between healthy human individuals. Study-wide background: CD4 naive and memory got three plates each, CD8 naive two, CD8 memory one. Study-wide points: A few donors had around 5% of their naive CD4 clonotypes in common.

Using immunoSEQ multiplex PCR, the repertoire was profiled, and TCRdb retains in-frame clones only, with some absent. This sample yields 2,100,000 or so clones, of which 95% are seen a single time; less than 0.15% belongs to the top ten. Only Caucasian adults living in Nashville, Tennessee made up the donor group. Details on this clone: The antigen is unknown. Other DNA sequences within the sample encode an identical CDR3.

Trimming cost V 1 base and J 0 bases, with 9 bases left between them. Germline lookup yields CDR1 SGHTA and CDR2 FQGNSA. The CDR3 contains 15 residues. Sequencing was done on a sample of naive CD4+ T cells sorted from blood. As for subset: CD45RA+ positively selected. The clonotype was recovered from a man in his late teens or twenties in good health. The chain employs TRBV7-2 and TRBJ1-2, with TRBD1 as a possible D gene (5 bases). The CDR3 loop reads CASSLVGGANYGYTF. The CDR3 bases are TGTGCCAGCAGCTTAGTTGGGGGAGCTAACTATGGCTACACCTTC.